This T cell receptor (beta chain) was captured in a study of chemoradiotherapy in HPV16-positive cancers. Germline V gene data show CDR1 as SNHLY and CDR2 as FYNNEI. The CDR3 is 18 amino acids. Trimming left V 0 bases short and J 0 bases short, with 17 bases between. Assay: immunoSEQ multiplex PCR; the TCRdb copy retains only in-frame clones and omits some. Among some 16,000 clones listed, approximately 80% were seen once. This chain joins TRBV2 and TRBJ1-1; D uncertain. The sample was collected from a patient who underwent chemoradiotherapy. The TCR was taken from a human donor with HPV-associated anogenital cancer. The CDR3 sequence is CASSEAHARPIMNTEAFF. The DNA for the CDR3 is TGTGCCAGCAGTGAAGCTCACGCCCGACCAATAATGAACACTGAAGCTTTCTTT.